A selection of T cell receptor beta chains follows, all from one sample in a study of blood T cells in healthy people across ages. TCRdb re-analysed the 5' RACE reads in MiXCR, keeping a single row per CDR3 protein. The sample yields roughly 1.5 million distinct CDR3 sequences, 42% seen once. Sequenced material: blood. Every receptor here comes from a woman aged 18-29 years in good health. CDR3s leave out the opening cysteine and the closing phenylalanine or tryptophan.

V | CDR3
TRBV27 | ASSSGQGLRHGYT
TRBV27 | ASSWGRGASYGYT
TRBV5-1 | ASSLEGAGYNEQF
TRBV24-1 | ATSSGVREKLF
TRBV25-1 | ASSEDRDADAQY
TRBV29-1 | SVADGPSNRPQH
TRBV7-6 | ASSGEGLAGAYEQY
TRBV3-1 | ASSHGHSNTEAF
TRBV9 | ASSASDTNPGQSYEQY
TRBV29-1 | SVLTGSTDTQY
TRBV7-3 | ASSPGLADLDTQY
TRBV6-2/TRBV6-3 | ASSPQEGEKLF
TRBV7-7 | ASSLLAGIGNEQF
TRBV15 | ATSADYNEQF
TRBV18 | ASSPGQGLAIQETQY
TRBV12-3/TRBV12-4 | ASSSRDGLRYEQY
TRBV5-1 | ASSWDFTDTQY
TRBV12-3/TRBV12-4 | ASSSSDRGFETQY
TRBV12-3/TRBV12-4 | ASSLRQGANLDRYT
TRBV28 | ASSVDRARGAF
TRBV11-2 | ASTPARTYEQY
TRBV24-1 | ATSPTISYNEQY
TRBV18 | ASSQTGMGQETQY
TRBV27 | ATDSPLH
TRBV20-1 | SASVSGQRLLGTQY
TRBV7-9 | ASSLEAWREGGYT
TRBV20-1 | SASPGTNHYEQY
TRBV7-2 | ASSSGQMNTEAF
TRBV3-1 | TSSRKVSLDEQF
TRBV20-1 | SATGLGHDEQF
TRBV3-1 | ASSQEDRAGSYNEQF
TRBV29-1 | SVETGYEQY
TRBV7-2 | ASSLDRTPAEQF
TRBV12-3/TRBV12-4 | ASSTRTEMNTEAF
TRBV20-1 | SAWGLAGGAYNEQY
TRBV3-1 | ASSRRVTNGYNEQF
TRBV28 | ASSPWTGRVSGANVLT
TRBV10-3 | ATSPAATGVRRNSPLH
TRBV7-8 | ASSLGGAGSGANYGYT
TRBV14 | ASRAGLAVTDTQY
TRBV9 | ASSPPSTQRGQSGANVLT
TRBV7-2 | ASSRDRGDTDTQY
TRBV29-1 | SVEDGREPYYEQY
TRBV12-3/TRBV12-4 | ASSTSGWTSGRASTDTQY
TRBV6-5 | ASSWGQTFNYGYT
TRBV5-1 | ASSLGRESSEQY
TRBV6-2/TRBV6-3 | ASSYNSALADYTDTQY
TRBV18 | ASSPPTRLDNEQF
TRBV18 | ASSPPSQGIYGYT
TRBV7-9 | ASRANNEQF
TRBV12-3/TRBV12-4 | ASSPPNGANVLT